This entry lists 8 T cell receptor beta chains sequenced from one sample in a study of CD8 T cells in Susac syndrome. RNA, at roughly 0.45 to 1 ug, was reverse transcribed with random hexamers. TCRdb re-derived calls from the immunoSEQ multiplex PCR reads in MiXCR, one entry per CDR3 protein. The sample has 400,000 or so distinct CDR3 sequences, around 83% seen once. The sequencing sample was made of CD8+ T cells from PBMCs. These receptor sequences come from a human donor with multiple sclerosis.

This sequence joins TRBV6-4 and TRBJ1-2; D remains unclear. This CDR3 spans 16 amino acids. Trimming pared 2 bases from V and 8 bases from J, leaving 21 bases between. Germline values: CDR1 MRHNA, CDR2 SNTAGT. CDR3 sequence: CASSDTSPSPFVGYTF. CDR3 sequence (DNA): TGTGCCAGCAGTGACACTTCCCCTTCACCCTTCGTCGGCTACACCTTC.

The chain uses TRBV27 and TRBJ1-1; D ambiguous. CDR1 is MNHEY, CDR2 SMNVEV, per germline (reference sequence). The CDR3 is 15 residues long. V lost 2 bases, J lost 1 base, and 11 bases lay in between. The CDR3 region has the DNA TGTGCCAGCAGTTTAAACGGGCGGGGGAACACTGAAGCTTTCTTT. Translated: CASSLNGRGNTEAFF.

The chain joins TRBV7-6 to TRBJ2-3, with D possibly being TRBD2 (7 bases). V was shortened by 3 bases and J by 5 bases, with 21 bases between the two germline ends. This CDR3 is built from 17 residues. Germline lookup yields CDR1 SGHVS and CDR2 FNYEAQ. CDR3 DNA sequence: TGTGCCAGCAGCTTCGATAGCCTGGGGGGGGCGCGAGATACGCAGTATTTT. Translation gives CASSFDSLGGARDTQYF.

The chain joins TRBV27 to TRBJ2-3, with 7 nucleotides matching TRBD1. Looked up from germline, CDR1 is MNHEY and CDR2 is SMNVEV (reference sequence). CDR3 size: 14 residues. J lost 0 bases, V lost 5 bases, and 2 bases had no gene match. The CDR3, as DNA: TGTGCCAGCAGTGGGACAGAGAGCACAGATACGCAGTATTTT. It encodes CASSGTESTDTQYF.

The genes are TRBV27 and TRBJ2-5; D is possibly TRBD2 (6 bases). The CDR3 length is 13 residues. Trimming stripped 4 bases from V and 0 bases from J, with 6 bases between. Germline V CDR1 and CDR2: MNHEY, SMNVEV (reference sequence). The CDR3 region has the DNA TGTGCCAGCAGTTGGGGGGACCAAGAGACCCAGTACTTC. Encoded protein: CASSWGDQETQYF.

The chain combines TRBV27 with TRBJ2-7; a weak D match, TRBD1 (6 bases). Trimming cost V 0 bases and J 2 bases, with 11 bases left between them. This CDR3 contains 15 residues. Germline-derived CDR1 and CDR2 are MNHEY and SMNVEV (reference sequence). CDR3 residues: CASSLSRGLPYEQYF. In DNA, the CDR3 is TGTGCCAGCAGTTTATCCAGGGGTCTTCCCTACGAGCAGTACTTC.

The rearrangement uses TRBV29-1 and TRBJ2-7; D not resolved. V was clipped by 8 bases and J by 9 bases, with 8 bases between them. Germline V gives CDR1 SQVTM, CDR2 ANQGSEA. This CDR3 comprises 8 residues. CDR3 bases: TGCAGCCCGGACGGGCAGTACTTC. Translation: CSPDGQYF.

This chain links TRBV30 with TRBJ2-1; TRBD1 matches 8 bases. This CDR3 has 16 residues. Trimming took 1 base from V and 0 from J; bases not matched to a gene: 5. Germline CDR1 and CDR2: GTSNPN and SVGIG (reference sequence). CDR3 loop: CAWSAKGQVSYNEQFF. The DNA for the CDR3 is TGTGCCTGGAGTGCCAAGGGACAGGTCTCCTACAATGAGCAGTTCTTC.